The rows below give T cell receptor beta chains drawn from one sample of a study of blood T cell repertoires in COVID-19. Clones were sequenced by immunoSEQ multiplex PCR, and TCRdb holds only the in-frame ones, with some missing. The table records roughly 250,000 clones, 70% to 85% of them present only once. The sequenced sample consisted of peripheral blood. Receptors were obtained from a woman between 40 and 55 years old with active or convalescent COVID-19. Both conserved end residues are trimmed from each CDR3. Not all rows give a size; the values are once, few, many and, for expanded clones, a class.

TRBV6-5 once ASSLIRDRDYGYT
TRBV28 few ASSFPQGARYAYT
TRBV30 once AWTPGQKNEKLF
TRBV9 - ASSADLTLQGNYGYT
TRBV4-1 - ASSPVSALLIQGSYGYT
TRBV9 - ASSPFRNRYGYT
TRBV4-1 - ASSQGEGRDTIY
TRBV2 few ASRPSGSYEQY
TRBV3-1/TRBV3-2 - ASSLRSNEQF
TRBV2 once ASDSVWNQPQH
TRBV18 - ASSPRGTSVGDTGELF
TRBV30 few AWRQGNTEAF
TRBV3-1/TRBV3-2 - ASSQDRERETQY
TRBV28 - ASSERTGGYEQY
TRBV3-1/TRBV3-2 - ASSPAADIQY
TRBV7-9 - ASSHLTGLPLH
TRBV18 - ASSPSVPETGINSPLH
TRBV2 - ASSESVVYT
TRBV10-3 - AISGSTGTGFHEQF
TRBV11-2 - ASSLEGSSGNTIY
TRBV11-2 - ASSSPWGGTNEKLF
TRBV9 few ASSEGHLGTNEKLF
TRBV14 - ASSQEALNSYNEQF
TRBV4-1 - ASSPTGGSSYNSPLH
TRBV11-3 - ASSLAQGPPYEQY
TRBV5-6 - ASTPAGRSYEQY